This T cell receptor (beta chain) was recorded in a study of CD8 T cells in ankylosing spondylitis. General study findings and limits: The study looked at matched synovial fluid samples from ankylosing spondylitis patients. Disease-linked clones were reported to be significantly enriched there. Apparently characteristic of ankylosing spondylitis blood was a TCR beta motif (about 8 highly homologous variants).

Each TCR beta library was made by quantitative 5'-RACE that incorporated molecular barcodes. TCRdb independently ran MiXCR on the 5' RACE reads; one entry per CDR3 protein. The data contain around 29,000 distinct CDR3 sequences, roughly 5% of them singletons. There are 15 residues in the CDR3. The V gene end was trimmed by 0 bases and the J gene end by 2 bases; junction bases not matched to a gene: 3. The germline V gene encodes CDR1 SGDLS and CDR2 YYNGEE. The table lists this clonotype with a few counts. The target antigen is unknown. The chain employs TRBV9 and TRBJ2-7; 9 bases agree with TRBD2. The TCR originated in a female donor with ankylosing spondylitis or in good health (not recorded which). Sequencing input: blood, either unsorted or a sorted T cell fraction (not recorded which). CDR3 nucleotide sequence: TGTGCCAGCAGCGTAGGGGCGGGGGGGCCCTACGAGCAGTACTTC. Translated: CASSVGAGGPYEQYF.